The sequence of this T cell receptor (beta chain) was determined in a study of blood T cells in healthy people across ages. A sample-barcoded 5' primer and a J-beta primer mix were used in a second PCR of roughly 6 to 11 cycles. TCRdb itself ran the 5' RACE reads through MiXCR, one entry per CDR3 protein. The data contain over 750,000 distinct CDR3 sequences, just under 25% of them singletons. V was shortened by 1 base and J by 8 bases, with 15 bases between the two germline ends. The CDR3 runs to 14 residues. CDR1 and CDR2 (germline): DFQATT, SNEGSKA (reference sequence). In addition, the sample was reused for a study of T cells of mothers and their children.

The rearrangement joins TRBV20-1 to TRBJ2-1, with D tentatively TRBD1 or TRBD2 (5 bases each). Sample: blood. The sequence was collected from a boy aged 10-17 years in good health. CDR3 DNA sequence: TGCAGTGCTAGAGCCCTGGGGACGGATGATGAGCAGTTCTTC. Translation gives CSARALGTDDEQFF.